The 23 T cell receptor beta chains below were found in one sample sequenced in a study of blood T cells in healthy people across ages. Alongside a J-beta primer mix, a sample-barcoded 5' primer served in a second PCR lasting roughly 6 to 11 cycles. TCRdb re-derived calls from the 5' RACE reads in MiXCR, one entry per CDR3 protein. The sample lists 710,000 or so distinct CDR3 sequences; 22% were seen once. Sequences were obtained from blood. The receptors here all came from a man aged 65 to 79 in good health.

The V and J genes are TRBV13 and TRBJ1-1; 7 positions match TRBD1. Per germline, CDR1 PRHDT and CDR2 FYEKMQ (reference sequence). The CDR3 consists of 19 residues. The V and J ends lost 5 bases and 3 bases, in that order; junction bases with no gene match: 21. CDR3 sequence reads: CASSRTHRGWGGSDTEAFF. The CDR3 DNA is TGTGCCAGCAGCAGAACTCACAGGGGCTGGGGTGGGTCCGACACTGAAGCTTTCTTT.

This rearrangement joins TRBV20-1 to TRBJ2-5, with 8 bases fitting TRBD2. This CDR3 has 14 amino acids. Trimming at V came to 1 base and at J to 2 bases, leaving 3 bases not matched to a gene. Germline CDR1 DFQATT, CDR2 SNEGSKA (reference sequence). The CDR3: CSARVPGGQETQYF. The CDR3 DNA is TGCAGTGCTAGAGTACCGGGGGGGCAAGAGACCCAGTACTTC.

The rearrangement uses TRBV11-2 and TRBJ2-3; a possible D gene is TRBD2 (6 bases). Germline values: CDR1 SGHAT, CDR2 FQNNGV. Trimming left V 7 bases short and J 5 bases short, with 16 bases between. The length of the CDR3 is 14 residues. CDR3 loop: CASTLFGGGDTQYF. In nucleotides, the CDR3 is TGTGCCAGCACCCTATTCGGGGGTGGAGATACGCAGTATTTT.

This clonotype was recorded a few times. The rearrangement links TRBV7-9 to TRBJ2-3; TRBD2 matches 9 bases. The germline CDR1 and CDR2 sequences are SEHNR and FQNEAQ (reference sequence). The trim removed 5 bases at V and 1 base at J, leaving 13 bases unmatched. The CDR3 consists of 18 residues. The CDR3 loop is CASSPSAGGLLGTDTQYF. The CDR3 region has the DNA TGTGCCAGCAGCCCCTCCGCGGGGGGGCTACTTGGCACAGATACGCAGTATTTT.

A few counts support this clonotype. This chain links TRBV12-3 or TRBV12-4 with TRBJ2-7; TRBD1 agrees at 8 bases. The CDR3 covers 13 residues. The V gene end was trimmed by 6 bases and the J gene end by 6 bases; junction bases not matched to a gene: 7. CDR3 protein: CASRPTDRAEQYF. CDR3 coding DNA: TGTGCCAGCAGGCCAACGGACAGGGCCGAGCAGTACTTC.

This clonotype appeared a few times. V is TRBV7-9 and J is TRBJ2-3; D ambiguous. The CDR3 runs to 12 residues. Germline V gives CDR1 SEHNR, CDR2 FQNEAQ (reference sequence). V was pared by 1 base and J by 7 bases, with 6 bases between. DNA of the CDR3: TGTGCCAGCAGCTTAGTTTCGTATACGCAGTATTTT. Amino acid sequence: CASSLVSYTQYF.

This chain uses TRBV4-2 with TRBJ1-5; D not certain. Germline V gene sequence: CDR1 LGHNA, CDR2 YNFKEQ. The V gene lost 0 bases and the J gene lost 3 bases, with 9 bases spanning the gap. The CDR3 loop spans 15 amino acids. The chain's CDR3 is CASSQEPGNNQPQHF. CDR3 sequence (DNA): TGTGCCAGCAGCCAAGAACCGGGGAACAATCAGCCCCAGCATTTT.

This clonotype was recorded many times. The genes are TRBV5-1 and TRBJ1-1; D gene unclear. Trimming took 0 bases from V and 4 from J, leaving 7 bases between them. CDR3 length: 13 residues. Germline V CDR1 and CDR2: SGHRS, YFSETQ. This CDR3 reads CASSLVGSTEAFF. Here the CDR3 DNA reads TGCGCCAGCAGCTTGGTCGGGAGCACTGAAGCTTTCTTT.

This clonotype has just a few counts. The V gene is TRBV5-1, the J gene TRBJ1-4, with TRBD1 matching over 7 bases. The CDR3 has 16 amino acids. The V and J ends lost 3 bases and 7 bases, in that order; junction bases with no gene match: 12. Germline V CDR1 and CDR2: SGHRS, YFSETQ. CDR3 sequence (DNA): TGCGCCAGCAGCTCGGGGGTCCGACAGGGAGGTGAAAAACTGTTTTTT. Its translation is CASSSGVRQGGEKLFF.

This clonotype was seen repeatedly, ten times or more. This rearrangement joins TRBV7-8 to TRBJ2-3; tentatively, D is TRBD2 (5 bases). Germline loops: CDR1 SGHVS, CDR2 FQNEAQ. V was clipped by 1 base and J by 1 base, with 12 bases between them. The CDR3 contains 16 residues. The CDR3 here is CASSLEGGFGTDTQYF. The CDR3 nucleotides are TGTGCCAGCAGCTTAGAGGGCGGGTTCGGCACAGATACGCAGTATTTT. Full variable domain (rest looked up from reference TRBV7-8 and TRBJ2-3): GAGVSQSPRYKVAKRGQDVALRCDPISGHVSLFWYQQALGQGPEFLTYFQNEAQLDKSGLPSDRFFAERPEGSVSTLKIQRTQQEDSAVYLCASSLEGGFGTDTQYFGPGTRLTVL.

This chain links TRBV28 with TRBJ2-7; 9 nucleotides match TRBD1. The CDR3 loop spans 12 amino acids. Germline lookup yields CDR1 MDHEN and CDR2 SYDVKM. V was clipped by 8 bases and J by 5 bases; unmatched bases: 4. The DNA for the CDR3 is TGTGCCAGCGGACAGGGGCATAACGAGCAGTACTTC. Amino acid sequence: CASGQGHNEQYF. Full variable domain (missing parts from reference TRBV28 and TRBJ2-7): DVKVTQSSRYLVKRTGEKVFLECVQDMDHENMFWYRQDPGLGLRLIYFSYDVKMKEKGDIPEGYSVSREKKERFSLILESASTNQTSMYLCASGQGHNEQYFGPGTRLTVT.

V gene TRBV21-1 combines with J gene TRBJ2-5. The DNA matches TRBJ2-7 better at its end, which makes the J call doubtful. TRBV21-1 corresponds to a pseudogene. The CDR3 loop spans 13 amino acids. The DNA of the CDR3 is TGTGCCAGCAGCAAAACCACAGCATACGAGCAGTACGTC. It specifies CASSKTTAYEQYV.

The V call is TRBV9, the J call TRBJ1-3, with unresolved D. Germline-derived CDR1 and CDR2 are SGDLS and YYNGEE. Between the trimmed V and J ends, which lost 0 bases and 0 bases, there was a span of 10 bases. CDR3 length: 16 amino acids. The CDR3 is CASSVGTANSGNTIYF. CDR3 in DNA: TGTGCCAGCAGCGTAGGGACGGCAAACTCTGGAAACACCATATATTTT.

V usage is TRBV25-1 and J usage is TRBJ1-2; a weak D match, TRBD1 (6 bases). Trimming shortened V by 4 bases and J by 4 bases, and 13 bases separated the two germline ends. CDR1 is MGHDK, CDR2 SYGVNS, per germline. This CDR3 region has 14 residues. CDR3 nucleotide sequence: TGTGCCAGCAGTGTCGCAGGGGACGCCTATGGCTACACCTTC. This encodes CASSVAGDAYGYTF.

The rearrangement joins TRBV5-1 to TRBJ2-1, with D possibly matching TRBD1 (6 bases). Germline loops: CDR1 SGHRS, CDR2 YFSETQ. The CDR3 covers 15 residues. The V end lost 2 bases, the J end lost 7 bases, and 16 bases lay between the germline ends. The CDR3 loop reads CASSLGGDRWNEQFF. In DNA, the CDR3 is TGCGCCAGCAGCTTAGGGGGAGATAGGTGGAATGAGCAGTTCTTC.

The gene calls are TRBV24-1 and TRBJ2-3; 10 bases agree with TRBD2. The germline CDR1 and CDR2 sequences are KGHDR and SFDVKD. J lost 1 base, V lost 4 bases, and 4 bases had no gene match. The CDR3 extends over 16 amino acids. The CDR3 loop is CATSEWTSGRTDTQYF. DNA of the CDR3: TGTGCCACCAGTGAGTGGACTAGCGGCCGCACAGATACGCAGTATTTT.

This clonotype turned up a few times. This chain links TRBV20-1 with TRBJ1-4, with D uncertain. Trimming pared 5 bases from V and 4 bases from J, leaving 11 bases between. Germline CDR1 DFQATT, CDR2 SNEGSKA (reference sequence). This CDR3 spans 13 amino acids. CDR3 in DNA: TGCAGTGCTCTATCCGGATATAATGAAAAACTGTTTTTT. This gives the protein CSALSGYNEKLFF.

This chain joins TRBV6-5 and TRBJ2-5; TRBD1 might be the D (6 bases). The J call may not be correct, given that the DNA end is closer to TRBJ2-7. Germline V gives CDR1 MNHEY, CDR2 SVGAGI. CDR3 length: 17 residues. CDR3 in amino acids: CASSYLSAGANNYEQYF. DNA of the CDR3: TGTGCCAGCAGTTACCTATCGGCAGGGGCTAACAACTACGAGCAGTACTTC.

The CDR3, as DNA: TGTGCCAGCAGCGCCAACAGGGGGCCCCAAGAGACCCAGTACTTC. Translated, it gives CASSANRGPQETQYF. The chain recombines TRBV6-1 with TRBJ2-5; the match to TRBD1 covers 9 bases. V lost 6 bases to trimming and J lost 1 base; unmatched junction nucleotides: 6. The CDR3 sequence is 15 residues long. Germline V gene lookup returns CDR1 MNHNS and CDR2 SASEGT.

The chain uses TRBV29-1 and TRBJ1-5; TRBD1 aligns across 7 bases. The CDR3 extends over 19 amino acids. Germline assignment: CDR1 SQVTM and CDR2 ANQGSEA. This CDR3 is CKRSPTPGQRSSGDQPQHF. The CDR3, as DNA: TGCAAACGTTCCCCTACTCCGGGACAGCGATCATCTGGGGATCAGCCCCAGCATTTT.

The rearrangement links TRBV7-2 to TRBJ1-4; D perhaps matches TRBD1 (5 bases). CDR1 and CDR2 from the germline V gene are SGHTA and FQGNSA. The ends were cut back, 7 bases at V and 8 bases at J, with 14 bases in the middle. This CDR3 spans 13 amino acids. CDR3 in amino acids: CASTPWGDEKLFF. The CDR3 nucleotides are TGTGCCAGCACCCCTTGGGGGGACGAAAAACTGTTTTTT.

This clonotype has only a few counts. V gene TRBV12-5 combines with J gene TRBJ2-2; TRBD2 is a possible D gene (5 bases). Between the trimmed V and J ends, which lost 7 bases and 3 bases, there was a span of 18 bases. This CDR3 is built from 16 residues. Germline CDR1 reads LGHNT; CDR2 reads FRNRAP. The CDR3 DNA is TGTGCTAGTGCCTGGCGGGCAGACCATTACACCGGGGAGCTGTTTTTT. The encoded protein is CASAWRADHYTGELFF.

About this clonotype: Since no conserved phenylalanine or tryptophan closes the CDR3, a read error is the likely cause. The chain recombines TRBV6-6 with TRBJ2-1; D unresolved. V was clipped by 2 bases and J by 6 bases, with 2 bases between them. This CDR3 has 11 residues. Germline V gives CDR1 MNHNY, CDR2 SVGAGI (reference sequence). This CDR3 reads CASSYINEQFL. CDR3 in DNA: TGTGCCAGCAGTTACATCAATGAGCAGTTCCTC.